The rows below give T cell receptor beta chains drawn from one sample of a study of metastatic and nonmetastatic thyroid tumors. TCRdb reassembled clones from the PCR reads with MiXCR. The sample includes some 23,000 clones, 22% of them seen just once. Material: tumor tissue. These receptors all stem from a female donor with papillary thyroid cancer or a benign thyroid nodule (not recorded which). Some clones in this sample may be carry-over from other donors' samples. Each CDR3 is given with its conserved first and last residue. The D gene is left open where the match is weak. Size tells how often a clone was seen (once, few, many) or the class of an expanded clone, and some rows leave it out.

J,D,size,V,CDR3,DNA
TRBJ1-3,-,few,TRBV6-2/TRBV6-3,CASSYSFLASSGNTIYF,TGTGCCAGCAGTTACTCTTTCTTAGCATCCTCTGGAAACACCATATATTTT
TRBJ1-6,-,-,TRBV7-2,CASSLKQGINSPLHF,TGTGCCAGCAGCTTAAAGCAGGGAATTAATTCACCCCTCCACTTT
TRBJ2-7,-,medium-sized,TRBV7-8,CASSLPPDEQYF,TGTGCCAGCAGCCTCCCCCCTGACGAGCAGTACTTC
TRBJ1-2,TRBD1,medium-sized,TRBV18,CASSPGQGVGYGYTF,TGTGCCAGCTCACCCGGACAGGGTGTCGGGTATGGCTACACCTTC
TRBJ2-1,-,many,TRBV5-1,CASSLWGTSNEQFF,TGCGCCAGCAGCTTGTGGGGGACTTCTAATGAGCAGTTCTTC
TRBJ2-1,-,many,TRBV28,CASSLSYNEQFF,TGTGCCAGCAGTTTGTCTTACAATGAGCAGTTCTTC
TRBJ2-2,TRBD2,many,TRBV6-6,CASSYLTSGRPGELFF,TGTGCCAGCAGTTATTTGACTAGCGGGAGGCCTGGGGAGCTGTTTTTT
TRBJ1-2,-,many,TRBV7-8,CASSLELRNYGYTF,TGTGCCAGCAGCTTAGAACTCCGGAACTATGGCTACACCTTC
TRBJ2-7,TRBD2,-,TRBV20-1,CSARTSGGYEQYF,TGCAGTGCTAGGACTAGCGGGGGATACGAGCAGTACTTC
TRBJ1-2,TRBD1,few,TRBV30,CAWSRQGSGYTF,TGTGCCTGGAGCCGACAGGGAAGCGGCTACACCTTC
TRBJ1-1,-,many,TRBV5-4,CASSLRRVGGDTEAFF,TGTGCCAGCAGCTTAAGAAGAGTTGGTGGGGACACTGAAGCTTTCTTT
TRBJ1-1,-,few,TRBV30,CAWRLNTEAFF,TGTGCCTGGCGCTTGAATACTGAAGCTTTCTTT
TRBJ2-7,TRBD2,-,TRBV20-1,CSASTGGTSSYEQYF,TGCAGTGCTAGTACAGGTGGGACTAGCTCCTACGAGCAGTACTTC
TRBJ2-6,-,medium-sized,TRBV9,CASSARGRTGANVLTF,TGTGCCAGCAGCGCCCGGGGCAGGACTGGGGCCAACGTCCTGACTTTC